These 25 T cell receptor beta chains originate from one sample sequenced in a study of CD8 T cells in ankylosing spondylitis. TCRdb reanalysed the 5' RACE reads using MiXCR and keeps one entry per CDR3 protein. The sample includes approximately 260,000 distinct CDR3 sequences, over 15% seen only once; the top ten take around a third. The sequenced sample was blood, either unsorted or a sorted T cell fraction (not recorded which). These receptors were collected from a male donor with ankylosing spondylitis or in good health (not recorded which).

This chain connects TRBV29-1 to TRBJ2-7; 10 positions agree with TRBD2. The CDR3 runs 14 residues. V trimming: 4 bases; J trimming: 2 bases; junction bases outside the gene matches: 5. Germline loops: CDR1 SQVTM, CDR2 ANQGSEA. Written as DNA, the CDR3 is TGCAGCGTTGTAGGGACTAGCGAGACCTACGAGCAGTACTTC. This sequence encodes CSVVGTSETYEQYF.

As regards this clonotype: This could be a read error, since a much larger clone is one nucleotide away. The chain has TRBV4-1 and TRBJ1-2; D unresolved. The length of the CDR3 is 15 residues. Trimming took 3 bases from V and 4 from J, leaving 15 bases between them. Germline V gives CDR1 MGHRA, CDR2 YSYEKL. CDR3 sequence: CASSHDWWQVYGYTF. DNA for the CDR3: TGCGCCAGCAGCCATGATTGGTGGCAGGTCTATGGCTACACCTTC.

This clonotype was seen many times. The V gene is TRBV29-1, the J gene TRBJ2-5; no firm D call. Germline-derived CDR1 and CDR2 are SQVTM and ANQGSEA. The CDR3 loop spans 13 amino acids. Trimming removed 2 bases at V and 3 bases at J, with 10 bases between. For the CDR3, the DNA is TGCAGCGTTGAACCCCCGAACAAAGAGACCCAGTACTTC. Protein sequence: CSVEPPNKETQYF. Variable domain in full (rest from reference TRBV29-1 and TRBJ2-5): SAVISQKPSRDICQRGTSLTIQCQVDSQVTMMFWYRQQPGQSLTLIATANQGSEATYESGFVIDKFPISRPNLTFSTLTVSNMSPEDSSIYLCSVEPPNKETQYFGPGTRLLVL.

This clonotype showed up just a few times. The gene calls are TRBV7-9 and TRBJ2-7, with 7 bases matching TRBD2. CDR3 length: 16 residues. V trimming: 1 base; J trimming: 5 bases; junction bases outside the gene matches: 11. Germline CDR1 and CDR2: SEHNR and FQNEAQ (reference sequence). The CDR3 nucleotides are TGTGCCAGCAGCTTAGTGGTGGGAGGGCTTCTTGACGAGCAGTACTTC. Amino acids: CASSLVVGGLLDEQYF.

Many counts were recorded for this clonotype. V is TRBV27 and J is TRBJ2-1, with 9 bases lining up with TRBD2. Germline V CDR1 and CDR2: MNHEY, SMNVEV (reference sequence). The ends lost 3 bases at V and 5 bases at J; junction bases unmatched: 2. There are 14 residues in the CDR3. The CDR3 here is CASSLGTSNNEQFF. For the CDR3, the DNA is TGTGCCAGCAGTTTGGGGACTAGCAACAATGAGCAGTTCTTC.

The gene calls are TRBV4-2 and TRBJ2-1, with 7 nucleotides matching TRBD2. With V trimmed by 3 bases and J by 7 bases, 9 bases remained unmatched. This CDR3 is built from 15 residues. Germline CDR1 reads LGHNA; CDR2 reads YNFKEQ. CDR3 in amino acids: CASSHGLGAGNEQFF. Here the CDR3 DNA reads TGTGCCAGCAGCCACGGACTAGGGGCGGGGAATGAGCAGTTCTTC.

This clonotype appeared many times. The CDR3 loop reads CASSLEGQGAYEQYF. Here the CDR3 DNA reads TGTGCCAGCAGTTTGGAGGGACAGGGGGCCTACGAGCAGTACTTC. V and J are TRBV12-3 or TRBV12-4 and TRBJ2-7, with 11 bases matching TRBD1. V lost 3 bases and J lost 2; bases outside the gene matches: 3. This CDR3 has 15 amino acids.

This clonotype was seen at least ten times. The chain uses TRBV29-1 and TRBJ1-1; TRBD1 agrees at 8 bases. Trimming took 6 bases from V and 3 from J; bases not matched to a gene: 6. CDR1 and CDR2 from the germline V gene are SQVTM and ANQGSEA. The CDR3 covers 13 residues. The CDR3 region is CSVGDRTDTEAFF. In DNA, the CDR3 is TGCAGCGTGGGGGACAGGACGGACACTGAAGCTTTCTTT.

The chain carries TRBV6-5 and TRBJ2-7, with TRBD2 identical over 8 bases. Germline CDR1 is MNHEY and CDR2 is SVGAGI. The CDR3 totals 14 residues. Trimming at V came to 2 bases and at J to 3 bases, leaving 3 bases not matched to a gene. The CDR3 DNA follows: TGTGCCAGCAGTTACGGGACTAGGGACTACGAGCAGTACTTC. It codes for CASSYGTRDYEQYF.

The chain is built from TRBV4-1 and TRBJ1-5, with D possibly TRBD1 on 6 matching bases. Germline V CDR1 and CDR2: MGHRA, YSYEKL. This CDR3 has 17 residues. Between the trimmed V and J ends, which lost 4 bases and 1 base, there was a span of 17 bases. The CDR3, as DNA: TGCGCCAGCAGCCCGTTCAACTACAGGGAAAGCAATCAGCCCCAGCATTTT. As protein: CASSPFNYRESNQPQHF.

The CDR3 here is CASSHNRDEQYF. The CDR3 DNA sequence: TGTGCCAGCAGCCATAACAGGGACGAGCAGTACTTC. The chain is built from TRBV7-8 and TRBJ2-7; possible D gene TRBD1, 6 bases. Trimming took off 5 bases at V and 5 bases at J, with 10 bases between the two ends. Germline lookup yields CDR1 SGHVS and CDR2 FQNEAQ. The CDR3 is made up of 12 amino acids.

The chain couples TRBV29-1 to TRBJ1-1; D gene uncertain. CDR1 and CDR2 (germline): SQVTM, ANQGSEA. The V end was cut by 7 bases, the J end by 0 bases, with 9 bases between. The CDR3 spans 12 residues. CDR3 loop: CSARTVNTEAFF. The CDR3 DNA reads as TGCAGCGCTAGGACCGTGAACACTGAAGCTTTCTTT.

This clonotype was recorded at least ten times. The genes are TRBV29-1 and TRBJ2-2; no firm D call. Germline lookup yields CDR1 SQVTM and CDR2 ANQGSEA. Trimming pared 7 bases from V and 6 bases from J, leaving 12 bases between. CDR3 length equals 12 residues. The CDR3 here is CSASRAPGELFF. The CDR3 DNA sequence: TGCAGCGCTTCTAGGGCTCCCGGGGAGCTGTTTTTT.

The chain links TRBV6-5 to TRBJ2-5; the match to TRBD1 covers 7 bases. CDR3 length equals 16 residues. The trim removed 2 bases at V and 1 base at J, leaving 7 bases unmatched. Germline CDR1 and CDR2: MNHEY and SVGAGI. In DNA, the CDR3 is TGTGCCAGCAGTTACCTCAAGACAGGGTCCCAAGAGACCCAGTACTTC. It encodes CASSYLKTGSQETQYF.

V usage is TRBV7-6 and J usage is TRBJ1-2; D might be TRBD1 (6 bases). Trimming removed 5 bases from V and 1 base from J, with 17 bases in between. CDR1 and CDR2 from the germline V gene are SGHVS and FNYEAQ. CDR3 length equals 16 residues. CDR3 loop: CASSLHRDTFNYGYTF. CDR3 sequence (DNA): TGTGCCAGCAGCCTCCACCGGGACACCTTTAACTATGGCTACACCTTC.

A few counts support this clonotype. The chain links TRBV28 to TRBJ2-7, with 9 positions matching TRBD1. CDR3 length equals 13 residues. Losses at the gene ends were 6 bases for V and 2 bases for J; bases not matched to a gene: 2. CDR1 is MDHEN, CDR2 SYDVKM, per germline. CDR3 loop: CASSRTGAYEQYF. The CDR3 DNA is TGTGCCAGCAGCCGGACAGGGGCCTACGAGCAGTACTTC.

This clonotype appeared a few times. This chain links TRBV4-3 with TRBJ2-4, with D tentatively TRBD2 (5 bases). Trimming pared 0 bases from V and 13 bases from J, leaving 13 bases between. In germline, CDR1 is LGHNA, CDR2 YSLEER. The CDR3 extends over 13 amino acids. The CDR3 coding sequence is TGCGCCAGCAGCCAAGATAGAATGGAGGAACAGTACTTC. Its translation is CASSQDRMEEQYF.

In its sample, this clonotype was seen many times. The chain couples TRBV9 to TRBJ2-7; D might be TRBD2 (6 bases). From germline, CDR1 is SGDLS and CDR2 YYNGEE. There are 14 residues in the CDR3. The ends were cut back, 0 bases at V and 0 bases at J, with 7 bases in the middle. The DNA of the CDR3 is TGTGCCAGCAGCGTAGCACTAGCCTCCTACGAGCAGTACTTC. Its protein is CASSVALASYEQYF.

The CDR3 DNA follows: TGTGCCAGCAGTTATTACCAGAGCTCCTACAATGAGCAGTTCTTC. Its protein product is CASSYYQSSYNEQFF. The V gene is TRBV6-5, the J gene TRBJ2-1; D not certain. Germline CDR1 and CDR2: MNHEY and SVGAGI. This CDR3 spans 15 amino acids. V lost 3 bases and J lost 0, with 9 bases in between.

The chain joins TRBV29-1 to TRBJ2-7, with 8 positions matching TRBD1. The CDR3 loop spans 14 amino acids. Germline V gene lookup returns CDR1 SQVTM and CDR2 ANQGSEA. J lost 7 bases, V lost 0 bases, and 8 bases had no gene match. The DNA for the CDR3 is TGCAGCGTTGAAGAGGGGAGGACAGGGAGGGAGCAGTACTTC. Translating it yields CSVEEGRTGREQYF.

In this sample, this clonotype turned up a few times. This chain links TRBV20-1 with TRBJ1-2, with D perhaps TRBD1 (5 bases). The germline CDR1 and CDR2 sequences are DFQATT and SNEGSKA (reference sequence). Trimming took 6 bases from V and 0 from J, leaving 11 bases between them. The CDR3 extends over 13 amino acids. The CDR3, as DNA: TGCAGTGCCCTGGGGGGAACTAACTATGGCTACACCTTC. Translated, it gives CSALGGTNYGYTF.

The rearrangement links TRBV11-2 to TRBJ2-1; D unclear. Trimming stripped 3 bases from V and 5 bases from J, with 11 bases between. Looked up from germline, CDR1 is SGHAT and CDR2 is FQNNGV. The CDR3 totals 14 residues. The DNA for the CDR3 is TGTGCCAGCAGCTTTCTGGAGCGAAACAATGAGCAGTTCTTC. This sequence encodes CASSFLERNNEQFF.

The chain is built from TRBV28 and TRBJ2-3; a weak D match, TRBD1 (5 bases). CDR3 length equals 15 residues. Looked up from germline, CDR1 is MDHEN and CDR2 is SYDVKM. With 6 bases removed from V and 2 bases from J, the gap between germline ends came to 15 bases. The CDR3 loop is CASSTWGAYTDTQYF. The DNA of the CDR3 is TGTGCCAGCAGCACTTGGGGCGCCTACACAGATACGCAGTATTTT.

This clonotype was seen ten or more times. V and J are TRBV4-1 and TRBJ2-1; 10 nucleotides match TRBD2. The CDR3 spans 14 residues. Germline CDR1 MGHRA, CDR2 YSYEKL. The V gene end was trimmed by 1 base and the J gene end by 10 bases; junction bases not matched to a gene: 4. CDR3 sequence: CASSQGLAGREQFF. Written as DNA, the CDR3 is TGCGCCAGCAGCCAAGGACTAGCGGGTCGAGAGCAGTTCTTC.

The rearrangement uses TRBV7-9 and TRBJ2-2; 8 bases are shared with TRBD2. Germline CDR1 and CDR2: SEHNR and FQNEAQ (reference sequence). Unmatched junction bases numbered 7, after V lost 1 base and J lost 3 bases. The CDR3 has 17 residues. DNA of the CDR3: TGTGCCAGCAGCTTAGGGTCAAGCGGGAGTTACACCGGGGAGCTGTTTTTT. Residues: CASSLGSSGSYTGELFF.